A selection of T cell receptor beta chains follows, all from one sample in a study of T cell responses to AZD1222 COVID-19 vaccine. TCRdb's table, derived via immunoSEQ multiplex PCR, lists solely in-frame clones and lacks some. The sample records around 99,000 clones, 87% being singletons. The sequences come from peripheral blood, collected 28 days after the second AZD1222 dose. The receptors originated from an adult who received the AZD1222 COVID-19 vaccine. CDR3s include the opening cysteine and the closing phenylalanine or tryptophan. The D gene is left open where the match is weak. Size values are once, few and many counts, or a class for expanded clones, and some rows have none.

TRBD1	TRBV4-3	.	TRBJ2-3	TGCGCCAGCAGCCAGGCGGACAGGGGAGGAACAGATACGCAGTATTTT	CASSQADRGGTDTQYF
.	TRBV4-2	once	TRBJ1-5	TGTGCCAGCAGCCAAGCCCTTCAGCTAAGCAATCAGCCCCAGCATTTT	CASSQALQLSNQPQHF
TRBD2	TRBV28	.	TRBJ2-3	TGTGCCAGCAGTCCTGGGGTAGCGGGAGTGACAGATACGCAGTATTTT	CASSPGVAGVTDTQYF
TRBD1	TRBV28	once	TRBJ2-7	TGTGCCAGCAGTTTTCCGGACAGGGTAAACGAGCAGTACTTC	CASSFPDRVNEQYF
TRBD1	TRBV30	.	TRBJ2-1	TGTGCCTGGGTGGACAGGGGCAATGAGCAGTTCTTC	CAWVDRGNEQFF
.	TRBV10-3	.	TRBJ1-3	TGTGCCATCACTATGAGTGCAGAAGGAAACACCATATATTTT	CAITMSAEGNTIYF
TRBD1	TRBV4-3	.	TRBJ2-1	TGCGCCAGCAGCCAATCCGCCGGGACAGAGGGCAATGAGCAGTTCTTC	CASSQSAGTEGNEQFF
TRBD1	TRBV3-1/TRBV3-2	.	TRBJ2-6	TGTGCCAGCAGCGAGGACAGGACCTCTGGGGCCAACGTCCTGACTTTC	CASSEDRTSGANVLTF
.	TRBV24-1	.	TRBJ2-7	TGTGCCACCAGTGACCCGACAGGATACGAGCAGTACTTC	CATSDPTGYEQYF
.	TRBV6-5	few	TRBJ1-2	TGTGCCAGCAGTTACTCGACAGGTTTATTCTATGGCTACACCTTC	CASSYSTGLFYGYTF
.	TRBV5-1	.	TRBJ1-4	TGCACACCCGACGGGGTCACTAATGAAAAACTGTTTTTT	CTPDGVTNEKLFF
.	TRBV19	.	TRBJ2-2	TGTGCCAGTAGACCGTGGACGGCGAACACCGGGGAGCTGTTTTTT	CASRPWTANTGELFF